This T cell receptor beta chain originates from a study of blood T cell repertoires in COVID-19. Turning to the study itself: Sites across the United States, Italy and Spain contributed samples from acute and convalescent COVID-19.

The V gene lost 4 bases and the J gene lost 1 base, with 16 bases spanning the gap. Germline V lookup: CDR1 SEHNR, CDR2 FQNEAQ (reference sequence). The CDR3 runs to 16 residues. Under the authors' procedure: Estimation of nucleated cell counts relied on the amplification of reference gene primers. TCRdb keeps only in-frame clones here, not all; method: immunoSEQ multiplex PCR. From that table come the V and J calls and clone size; the DNA was used to work out D and trimming. The data contain about 130,000 clones, 84% of them singletons. The receptor was derived from a woman in her thirties who had recovered from COVID-19. The sample comprised peripheral blood. The chain combines TRBV7-9 with TRBJ1-1; D is possibly TRBD1 (5 bases). The CDR3: CASSSPQSGKNTEAFF. DNA for the CDR3: TGTGCCAGCAGCTCACCCCAGTCAGGGAAGAACACTGAAGCTTTCTTT. The full variable domain, in which reference TRBV7-9 and TRBJ1-1 provide the parts outside the CDR3, is DTGVSQNPRHKITKRGQNVTFRCDPISEHNRLYWYRQTLGQGPEFLTYFQNEAQLEKSRLLSDRFSAERPKGSFSTLEIQRTEQGDSAMYLCASSSPQSGKNTEAFFGQGTRLTVV.